This T cell receptor beta chain originates from a study of lymphopenia after photon versus proton radiotherapy. The protocol was immunoSEQ multiplex PCR, while the TCRdb copy is restricted to in-frame clones and leaves out a portion. The repertoire holds 75,000 or so clones, with more than 70% as singletons. Unmatched junction bases numbered 5, after V lost 5 bases and J lost 4 bases. Germline V gene lookup returns CDR1 SGHNT and CDR2 YENEEA. The CDR3 totals 15 residues. Note on this clone: Antigen specificity is unknown.

General observations from the study: Post-nadir diversity loss with photons came from oligoclonal expansion, particularly CD8+ Temra cells. Larger post-nadir TCR diversity loss correlated inversely with survival in deceased patients. Relative stability marked proton patients; photon patients lost diversity and naive cells. Survival link was tested only in deceased patients; proton benefit remains a possibility.

The V and J genes are TRBV11-3 and TRBJ2-2; 9 bases align to TRBD1. The TCR was taken from a man aged 55 to 69 with pancreatic cancer. This specimen was peripheral blood, taken from a patient treated with proton-based radiotherapy. DNA of the CDR3: TGTGCCAGCAGCCCCGGGACAGGGAGCACCGGGGAGCTGTTTTTT. Encoded protein: CASSPGTGSTGELFF.